The 15 T cell receptor beta chains below come from one sample, sequenced in a study of cytomegalovirus exposure and HLA in healthy donors. A multiplex PCR was run with 60 Vbeta primers and 13 Jbeta primers. Using immunoSEQ multiplex PCR, the repertoire was profiled, and TCRdb retains in-frame clones only, with some absent. The profile shows 270,000 or so clones, 75% to 90% of them singletons. The sequenced sample consisted of PBMCs. The source of these receptors is a man aged 35 to 55 in good health and CMV-seropositive.

This chain joins TRBV18 and TRBJ2-3; TRBD1 matches 8 bases. The CDR3 runs to 16 residues. V lost 4 bases to trimming and J lost 3 bases; unmatched junction nucleotides: 9. Germline V lookup: CDR1 KGHSH, CDR2 LQKENI. The CDR3 coding sequence is TGTGCCAGCTCACGCGGTACAGGGGGAAGAACAGATACGCAGTATTTT. This sequence encodes CASSRGTGGRTDTQYF.

The chain has TRBV7-2 and TRBJ2-7, with 9 bases that match TRBD1. After removal of 0 bases from V and 2 bases from J, the junction contained 2 bases not matched to a gene. In germline, CDR1 is SGHTA, CDR2 FQGNSA. The CDR3 consists of 15 residues. The DNA for the CDR3 is TGTGCCAGCAGCTTAGCGACAGGGGGGACCTACGAGCAGTACTTC. Translated, it gives CASSLATGGTYEQYF.

CDR3 region: CASSPGLSAGSYEQYF. The DNA of the CDR3 is TGTGCCAGCAGCCCTGGATTGTCAGCGGGAAGCTACGAGCAGTACTTC. The chain recombines TRBV5-4 with TRBJ2-7; the match to TRBD2 covers 7 bases. V shed 4 bases and J 3 bases; nucleotides not matched to a gene: 13. The CDR3 has 16 residues. Germline V gene lookup returns CDR1 SGHNT and CDR2 YYREEE (reference sequence).

This clone was found a few times. This chain uses TRBV5-1 with TRBJ2-2, with D possibly being TRBD1 (6 bases). CDR3 length: 15 amino acids. Germline CDR1 is SGHRS and CDR2 is YFSETQ. V was pared by 4 bases and J by 0 bases, with 10 bases between. The CDR3 here is CASSPGTTNTGELFF. Here the CDR3 DNA reads TGCGCCAGCAGCCCCGGGACAACGAACACCGGGGAGCTGTTTTTT.

The chain links TRBV7-9 to TRBJ1-1; possible D gene TRBD1, 5 bases. Trimming shortened V by 0 bases and J by 1 base, and 9 bases separated the two germline ends. Germline lookup yields CDR1 SEHNR and CDR2 FQNEAQ (reference sequence). CDR3 length equals 15 residues. The CDR3 DNA reads as TGTGCCAGCAGCTTAGCCCGACAGCGGAACACTGAAGCTTTCTTT. As protein: CASSLARQRNTEAFF.

The rearrangement uses TRBV30 and TRBJ1-5; D gene uncertain. Trimming removed 0 bases at V and 9 bases at J, with 12 bases between. There are 13 residues in the CDR3. Germline V gene lookup returns CDR1 GTSNPN and CDR2 SVGIG (reference sequence). For the CDR3, the DNA is TGTGCCTGGAGTGTTTCCGGTCCAGGGCCCCAGCATTTT. Protein product: CAWSVSGPGPQHF.

The genes are TRBV20-1 and TRBJ2-7; perhaps TRBD1 as D (5 bases). There are 11 residues in the CDR3. The V end lost 5 bases, the J end lost 4 bases, and 9 bases lay between the germline ends. Germline V gives CDR1 DFQATT, CDR2 SNEGSKA (reference sequence). CDR3 in DNA: TGCAGTGCTTCGGACACTTACGAGCAGTACTTC. Translation gives CSASDTYEQYF.

V and J are TRBV5-6 and TRBJ2-1; D perhaps matches TRBD2 (6 bases). The V gene lost 3 bases and the J gene lost 7 bases, with 14 bases spanning the gap. Germline V gene data show CDR1 as SGHDT and CDR2 as YYEEEE. The CDR3 totals 14 residues. The CDR3 loop reads CASSYRDSTNEQFF. CDR3 bases: TGTGCCAGCAGCTACCGGGACTCTACAAATGAGCAGTTCTTC.

The V call is TRBV5-1, the J call TRBJ2-5; D is unclear. Germline V CDR1 and CDR2: SGHRS, YFSETQ. The CDR3 totals 14 residues. Trimming removed 2 bases at V and 5 bases at J, with 13 bases between. The CDR3 is CASSLTGSGETQYF. DNA of the CDR3: TGCGCCAGCAGCTTAACCGGGTCCGGGGAGACCCAGTACTTC. Together with reference TRBV5-1 and TRBJ2-5, the CDR3 gives the full variable domain: KAGVTQTPRYLIKTRGQQVTLSCSPISGHRSVSWYQQTPGQGLQFLFEYFSETQRNKGNFPGRFSGRQFSNSRSEMNVSTLELGDSALYLCASSLTGSGETQYFGPGTRLLVL.

Notes on this clone: An end of the junction does not agree with germline; a read error may underlie this. The same CDR3 arises from other DNA sequences in this sample as well. The V gene is TRBV15, the J gene TRBJ1-1, with D perhaps matching TRBD1 (6 bases). The germline gives CDR1 LNHNV, CDR2 YYDKDF (reference sequence). This CDR3 is 15 amino acids long. The DNA of the CDR3 is TGTGCCACCAGCAGACAACTAAACAGGGAGAATGAAGCTTTCTTC. Encoded protein: CATSRQLNRENEAFF.

This rearrangement joins TRBV19 to TRBJ1-2; 8 bases agree with TRBD1. The CDR3 consists of 14 residues. CDR1 and CDR2 from the germline V gene are LNHDA and SQIVND (reference sequence). With 3 bases clipped from V and 7 bases from J, the junction kept 7 bases outside the gene matches. CDR3 in amino acids: CASSISAGGFGYTF. CDR3 nucleotides: TGTGCCAGTAGTATTTCCGCAGGGGGCTTTGGCTACACCTTC.

This clone was detected only a few times. This chain links TRBV28 with TRBJ2-7; a possible D gene is TRBD2 (6 bases). V was pared by 5 bases and J by 2 bases, with 22 bases between. This CDR3 is 17 amino acids long. From germline, CDR1 is MDHEN and CDR2 SYDVKM. This chain's CDR3 is CASSTGQRYGSAYEQYF. The CDR3 DNA sequence: TGTGCCAGCAGTACGGGCCAACGGTACGGGAGCGCCTACGAGCAGTACTTC.

The table lists this clone with a few counts. The chain links TRBV11-2 to TRBJ1-2, with 10 bases fitting TRBD1. V was pared by 4 bases and J by 7 bases, with 12 bases of the junction left unmatched. Germline V lookup: CDR1 SGHAT, CDR2 FQNNGV. The CDR3 loop spans 16 amino acids. This CDR3 is CASSSPWTGGRGGYTF. In DNA, the CDR3 is TGTGCCAGCAGCTCTCCCTGGACAGGGGGGAGAGGTGGCTACACCTTC.

V and J are TRBV5-6 and TRBJ2-5, with 8 bases aligning to TRBD1. The germline V gene has CDR1 SGHDT and CDR2 YYEEEE. This CDR3 contains 14 residues. Trimming cost V 4 bases and J 4 bases; bases outside gene matches: 6. CDR3 DNA: TGTGCCAGCAGCGTGGCAGGGGGCCGAGAGACCCAGTACTTC. It yields the protein CASSVAGGRETQYF.

The rearrangement links TRBV7-3 to TRBJ2-3; 15 nucleotides match TRBD2. Germline values: CDR1 SGHTA, CDR2 FQGTGA. This CDR3 spans 16 amino acids. Trimming cost V 5 bases and J 6 bases; bases outside gene matches: 6. In DNA form, the CDR3 reads TGTGCCAGCAGCCCGGGACTAGCGGGAGGATCGGATACGCAGTATTTT. Translating it yields CASSPGLAGGSDTQYF.